The clone carrying this T cell receptor (beta chain) was recorded many times. Its antigen is undetermined. This specimen comes from a study of regulatory T cells in long-lasting Graves disease. The CDR3 spans 15 residues. From germline, CDR1 is ENHRY and CDR2 SYGVKD. The V and J ends lost 3 bases and 3 bases respectively, with 14 bases between them. Overall study results and limits: The persistent group shared about 2,600 public clonotypes, more than the roughly 970 shared by new patients.

Time point specified: newly diagnosed GD, antithyroid drugs for less than 3 months. Extracted PBMC RNA gave rise to the TCR library. iRepertoire HTBI primers and Arm-PCR of CDR3 regions built TCR beta libraries. TCRdb passed the multiplex PCR reads through MiXCR, listing each CDR3 protein once. This sample has about 210,000 distinct CDR3 sequences, with around 19% found just once. The data were also submitted as part of a second study, on T cells in Graves' hyperthyroidism and ophthalmopathy. That investigation notes: A model built on 13 V-J features separated ophthalmopathy from stable hyperthyroidism.

Sequencing used peripheral blood mononuclear cells (PBMCs), obtained at new diagnosis, from a patient treated with antithyroid drugs. The source is a woman in her 30s with Graves disease. The chain joins TRBV10-3 to TRBJ1-1, with D perhaps TRBD1 (5 bases). CDR3: CAISDRRSRDTEAFF. The CDR3 bases are TGTGCCATCAGTGATCGTAGGAGCAGGGACACTGAAGCTTTCTTT.